This entry lists 25 T cell receptor beta chains sequenced from one sample in a study of T cell repertoires in cytomegalovirus infection. The antigens for these receptors are not known. TCRdb redid the calling of the reads with MiXCR, one entry per CDR3 protein. The sample shows fewer than 1,000,000 distinct CDR3 sequences, about a third of them seen only once. The starting material was cultured CD8+ T cells from PBMCs, obtained from culture after CMV antigen stimulation. These receptors were obtained from a human donor in good health (CMV status not recorded). Some clones in this sample may be carry-over from other donors' samples.

V gene TRBV2 combines with J gene TRBJ2-7, with D perhaps matching TRBD2 (5 bases). V lost 4 bases to trimming and J lost 7 bases, with 8 bases between them. This CDR3 has 11 residues. Germline CDR1 is SNHLY and CDR2 is FYNNEI. CDR3 protein: CASSGRREQYV. CDR3 in DNA: TGTGCCAGCAGTGGACGGAGGGAGCAGTACGTC.

The CDR3 region has the DNA TGTGCCAGCAGCTACCCATTAGGTCGGCCCTACGAGCAGTACTTC. Translation: CASSYPLGRPYEQYF. This chain links TRBV5-6 with TRBJ2-7; D unclear. Germline V gene lookup returns CDR1 SGHDT and CDR2 YYEEEE. Trimming took 3 bases from V and 2 from J, leaving 15 bases between them. The CDR3 consists of 15 residues.

This clonotype was detected only a few times. The chain uses TRBV7-9 and TRBJ1-5; 7 nucleotides match TRBD1. V gave up 4 bases and J gave up 9 bases; unmatched junction bases: 12. CDR1 is SEHNR, CDR2 FQNEAQ, per germline (reference sequence). The CDR3 contains 15 residues. CDR3 region: CASSSSLDRVAPQHF. CDR3 nucleotides: TGTGCCAGCAGCTCCAGCCTAGACAGGGTGGCGCCCCAGCATTTT.

This clonotype was counted at least ten times. The chain recombines TRBV7-2 with TRBJ1-1, with D possibly matching TRBD1 (5 bases). The CDR3 consists of 14 residues. The germline V gene encodes CDR1 SGHTA and CDR2 FQGNSA. V gave up 9 bases and J gave up 4 bases, with 18 bases separating them. In nucleotides, the CDR3 is TGTGCCAGTAAAAATCCAGGGTGGGGCACTGAAGCTTTCTTT. Protein sequence: CASKNPGWGTEAFF.

The chain recombines TRBV6-2 or TRBV6-3 with TRBJ1-1; a weak D match, TRBD1 (5 bases). This CDR3 is built from 14 residues. In germline, CDR1 is MNHEY, CDR2 SVGEGT. V shed 5 bases and J shed 1 base, with 11 bases lying between them. The CDR3 is CASSHGAANTEAFF. The CDR3 bases are TGTGCCAGCAGTCATGGGGCTGCGAACACTGAAGCTTTCTTT.

The CDR3 DNA follows: TGTGCCAGCAGCTTAGTCGTCCGGCTAGCGGGGGATGAATCCTACAATGAGCAGTTCTTC. It specifies CASSLVVRLAGDESYNEQFF. V is TRBV7-9 and J is TRBJ2-1; TRBD2 matches 10 bases. From germline, CDR1 is SEHNR and CDR2 FQNEAQ (reference sequence). Trimming removed 1 base from V and 1 base from J; junction bases left unmatched: 13. The CDR3 loop spans 20 amino acids.

The sample holds a few counts of this clonotype. CDR3 amino acids: CAASPWERPTGGGTGELFF. CDR3 DNA sequence: TGTGCCGCATCCCCGTGGGAGAGGCCGACAGGGGGCGGCACCGGGGAGCTGTTTTTT. This chain uses TRBV6-1 with TRBJ2-2; TRBD1 matches at 10 bases. The CDR3 loop spans 19 amino acids. Per the germline V gene, CDR1 is MNHNS and CDR2 is SASEGT. The junction had 22 bases not matched to a gene; V was cut back by 11 bases and J by 4 bases.

The chain joins TRBV29-1 to TRBJ2-6; D possibly uses TRBD1 or TRBD2 (5 bases each). This CDR3 region has 16 residues. Trimming removed 5 bases at V and 3 bases at J, with 17 bases between. Germline lookup yields CDR1 SQVTM and CDR2 ANQGSEA. The CDR3 reads CSVMNPRGGGANVLTF. In DNA, the CDR3 is TGCAGCGTTATGAATCCGAGGGGCGGTGGGGCCAACGTCCTGACTTTC.

This clonotype has ten or more counts. J is TRBJ2-3 and V is TRBV7-2; TRBD2 agrees at 13 bases. The trim removed 1 base at V and 2 bases at J, leaving 3 bases unmatched. CDR1 is SGHTA, CDR2 FQGNSA, per germline. This CDR3 has 17 amino acids. The CDR3 coding sequence is TGTGCCAGCAGCTTAGGGACTAGCGGGGGATACACAGATACGCAGTATTTT. Protein sequence: CASSLGTSGGYTDTQYF.

The rearrangement links TRBV19 to TRBJ1-1; D call uncertain. V was clipped by 6 bases and J by 0 bases, with 14 bases between them. The length of the CDR3 is 15 residues. Germline V CDR1 and CDR2: LNHDA, SQIVND (reference sequence). The CDR3 sequence: CASSYWAALNTEAFF. CDR3 in DNA: TGTGCCAGTAGCTACTGGGCGGCCCTGAACACTGAAGCTTTCTTT.

This clonotype was counted between two and nine times. V gene TRBV7-6 combines with J gene TRBJ1-1, with D perhaps matching TRBD1 (5 bases). Between the trimmed V and J ends, which lost 5 bases and 0 bases, there was a span of 13 bases. The CDR3 runs to 15 residues. Germline CDR1 and CDR2: SGHVS and FNYEAQ. The CDR3 sequence: CASSPRTSLNTEAFF. The CDR3 DNA is TGTGCCAGCAGCCCAAGGACATCTCTGAACACTGAAGCTTTCTTT.

This clonotype has more than one count but fewer than ten. The V and J genes are TRBV20-1 and TRBJ2-1; TRBD2 matches at 10 bases. Germline CDR1 reads DFQATT; CDR2 reads SNEGSKA (reference sequence). This CDR3 spans 18 amino acids. J gave up 0 bases and V 1 base, and 9 bases lay outside the gene matches. The CDR3 DNA follows: TGCAGTGCTAGAGGATATAGCGGGGGGTTTAGCTCCTACAATGAGCAGTTCTTC. This encodes CSARGYSGGFSSYNEQFF.

CDR3 sequence reads: CASSVTAGQPYEQYF. CDR3 in DNA: TGCGCCAGCAGCGTGACTGCGGGACAGCCATACGAGCAGTACTTC. The chain recombines TRBV5-1 with TRBJ2-7, with TRBD1 as a possible D gene (7 bases). The V gene's germline CDR1 is SGHRS and CDR2 YFSETQ. Trimming removed 4 bases at V and 4 bases at J, with 18 bases between. There are 15 residues in the CDR3. Supplemented by reference TRBV5-1 and TRBJ2-7, the full variable domain reads KAGVTQTPRYLIKTRGQQVTLSCSPISGHRSVSWYQQTPGQGLQFLFEYFSETQRNKGNFPGRFSGRQFSNSRSEMNVSTLELGDSALYLCASSVTAGQPYEQYFGPGTRLTVT.

This clonotype was detected a few times. V gene TRBV7-6 combines with J gene TRBJ2-5; 15 bases are shared with TRBD2. This CDR3 has 16 amino acids. Germline V lookup: CDR1 SGHVS, CDR2 FNYEAQ. The J segment lost 1 base and the V segment lost 4 bases, leaving 1 base of the junction unmatched. The CDR3 loop reads CASSSGLAGGQETQYF. The CDR3 bases are TGTGCCAGCAGCTCGGGACTAGCGGGGGGCCAAGAGACCCAGTACTTC.

V and J are TRBV6-5 and TRBJ2-3; a weak D match, TRBD1 (6 bases). Trimming cost V 6 bases and J 0 bases, with 13 bases left between them. This CDR3 region has 15 residues. Germline loops: CDR1 MNHEY, CDR2 SVGAGI. The CDR3 here is CASSQGKSSTDTQYF. The CDR3 nucleotides are TGTGCCAGCAGCCAGGGGAAGTCTAGCACAGATACGCAGTATTTT.

V usage is TRBV6-2 or TRBV6-3 and J usage is TRBJ1-2, with 7 bases matching TRBD1. V lost 0 bases and J lost 4; bases outside the gene matches: 26. The CDR3 consists of 22 residues. Germline assignment: CDR1 MNHEY and CDR2 SVGEGT. The CDR3 region has the DNA TGTGCCAGCAGTTACTCGGGGGACAGTTTGCGTATCGGAGCCCTAACCCGCTATGGCTACACCTTC. This translates into CASSYSGDSLRIGALTRYGYTF.

The sample holds one count of this clonotype. Germline and junction disagree at one end, which may indicate a read error. The J gene is TRBJ2-2, the V gene TRBV7-9, with TRBD2 as a possible D gene (5 bases). Germline CDR1 is SEHNR and CDR2 is FQNEAQ (reference sequence). CDR3 length equals 14 residues. The CDR3 protein is CASSFQGYTGDLFF. CDR3 DNA sequence: TGTGCCAGCAGCTTTCAAGGGTACACCGGGGATCTGTTTTTT.

In its sample, this clonotype was seen a few times. This sequence joins TRBV7-6 and TRBJ2-5, with D possibly matching TRBD1 (6 bases). V was pared by 5 bases and J by 5 bases, with 18 bases between. CDR1 is SGHVS, CDR2 FNYEAQ, per germline. The CDR3 is 15 residues long. DNA of the CDR3: TGTGCCAGCAGCGTAAATGAAGGGGGTCGTGAGACCCAGTACTTC. It codes for CASSVNEGGRETQYF.

This clonotype has a single count. The V and J genes are TRBV28 and TRBJ2-4; a possible D gene is TRBD2 (5 bases). This CDR3 spans 16 amino acids. Germline assignment: CDR1 MDHEN and CDR2 SYDVKM. V shed 2 bases and J shed 1 base, with 12 bases lying between them. In DNA form, the CDR3 reads TGTGCCAGCAGTTTACCCCCCGGGGTGGCCAAAAACATTCAGTACTTC. This sequence encodes CASSLPPGVAKNIQYF.

V usage is TRBV11-2 and J usage is TRBJ1-3; 12 positions agree with TRBD1. The length of the CDR3 is 17 residues. Germline V lookup: CDR1 SGHAT, CDR2 FQNNGV. J lost 3 bases, V lost 2 bases, and 5 bases had no gene match. This CDR3 is CASSLWDRGHDGNTIYF. The CDR3 DNA is TGTGCCAGCAGCTTATGGGACAGGGGGCACGATGGAAACACCATATATTTT. Complete variable domain (other parts from reference TRBV11-2 and TRBJ1-3): EAGVAQSPRYKIIEKRQSVAFWCNPISGHATLYWYQQILGQGPKLLIQFQNNGVVDDSQLPKDRFSAERLKGVDSTLKIQPAKLEDSAVYLCASSLWDRGHDGNTIYFGEGSWLTVV.

This clonotype has only a few counts. The rearrangement uses TRBV4-1 and TRBJ1-2; no definite D call. The CDR3 spans 15 residues. V dropped 0 bases and J dropped 0 bases, with 8 bases sitting between them. In germline, CDR1 is MGHRA, CDR2 YSYEKL. This CDR3 is CASSQDSGTNYGYTF. The CDR3 DNA follows: TGCGCCAGCAGCCAAGATTCGGGGACTAACTATGGCTACACCTTC.

V and J are TRBV4-1 and TRBJ2-3, with 7 bases identical to TRBD2. Germline-derived CDR1 and CDR2 are MGHRA and YSYEKL. V shed 4 bases and J 0 bases; nucleotides not matched to a gene: 7. CDR3 length: 16 amino acids. CDR3 protein: CASSLLTSPSTDTQYF. CDR3 coding DNA: TGCGCCAGCAGCCTCCTGACTAGCCCCAGCACAGATACGCAGTATTTT.

The sample holds a few counts of this clonotype. V usage is TRBV19 and J usage is TRBJ2-4; 9 bases are shared with TRBD2. The CDR3 sequence is 14 residues long. Germline CDR1 reads LNHDA; CDR2 reads SQIVND (reference sequence). V dropped 5 bases and J dropped 15; count of bases not matched to a gene: 14. The CDR3 loop reads CASSLSGGTNGTYF. The CDR3, as DNA: TGTGCCAGTAGTCTCAGCGGGGGGACCAACGGGACGTACTTC.

The chain is built from TRBV7-6 and TRBJ2-7; TRBD2 might be the D (5 bases). V dropped 4 bases and J dropped 2 bases, with 12 bases sitting between them. CDR1 and CDR2 from the germline V gene are SGHVS and FNYEAQ. The length of the CDR3 is 14 residues. CDR3 sequence reads: CASSYRTDTYEQYF. The CDR3 nucleotides read TGTGCCAGCAGCTATCGGACTGATACCTACGAGCAGTACTTC.

The chain links TRBV6-4 to TRBJ2-3; weak D call: TRBD2 (6 bases). Germline values: CDR1 MRHNA, CDR2 SNTAGT. The CDR3 covers 15 residues. V lost 3 bases to trimming and J lost 0 bases, with 10 bases between them. CDR3 amino acids: CASSDAGLSTDTQYF. CDR3 DNA: TGTGCCAGCAGTGATGCGGGGCTTAGCACAGATACGCAGTATTTT.